This is a list of T cell receptor beta chains from one sample in a study of blood T cells in healthy people across ages. TCRdb processed the 5' RACE reads anew with MiXCR; each CDR3 protein has one entry. In the table there are some 1.4 million distinct CDR3 sequences, 42% of which are singletons. The material sequenced was blood. These receptors were collected from a woman younger than 30 in good health. CDR3s include the opening cysteine and the closing phenylalanine or tryptophan.

V gene,CDR3 length,CDR3 protein
TRBV4-2,15,CASSPGDNTNYGYTF
TRBV30,12,CARTGGSYGYTF
TRBV20-1,12,CSASKDSGEQYF
TRBV11-2,17,CASSLSGAGPAQETQYF
TRBV30,13,CAWSDGGSNEQYF
TRBV3-1,14,CASSQDGGNQPQHF
TRBV12-3/TRBV12-4,17,CASISALGAGVRNEQYF
TRBV10-2,15,CATRGTSGSSYEQYF
TRBV29-1,14,CSLLRVAGVNEQYF
TRBV11-2,14,CASSPQPSSYEQYF
TRBV20-1,17,CSAREGTGRSSCNEQFF
TRBV13,19,CASSPRSGDTQWAIYGYTF
TRBV12-3/TRBV12-4,17,CASSLESGGTTNSPLHF
TRBV27,15,CASSKGTGGYNEQFF
TRBV27,16,CASSLGPFGGVNEQFF